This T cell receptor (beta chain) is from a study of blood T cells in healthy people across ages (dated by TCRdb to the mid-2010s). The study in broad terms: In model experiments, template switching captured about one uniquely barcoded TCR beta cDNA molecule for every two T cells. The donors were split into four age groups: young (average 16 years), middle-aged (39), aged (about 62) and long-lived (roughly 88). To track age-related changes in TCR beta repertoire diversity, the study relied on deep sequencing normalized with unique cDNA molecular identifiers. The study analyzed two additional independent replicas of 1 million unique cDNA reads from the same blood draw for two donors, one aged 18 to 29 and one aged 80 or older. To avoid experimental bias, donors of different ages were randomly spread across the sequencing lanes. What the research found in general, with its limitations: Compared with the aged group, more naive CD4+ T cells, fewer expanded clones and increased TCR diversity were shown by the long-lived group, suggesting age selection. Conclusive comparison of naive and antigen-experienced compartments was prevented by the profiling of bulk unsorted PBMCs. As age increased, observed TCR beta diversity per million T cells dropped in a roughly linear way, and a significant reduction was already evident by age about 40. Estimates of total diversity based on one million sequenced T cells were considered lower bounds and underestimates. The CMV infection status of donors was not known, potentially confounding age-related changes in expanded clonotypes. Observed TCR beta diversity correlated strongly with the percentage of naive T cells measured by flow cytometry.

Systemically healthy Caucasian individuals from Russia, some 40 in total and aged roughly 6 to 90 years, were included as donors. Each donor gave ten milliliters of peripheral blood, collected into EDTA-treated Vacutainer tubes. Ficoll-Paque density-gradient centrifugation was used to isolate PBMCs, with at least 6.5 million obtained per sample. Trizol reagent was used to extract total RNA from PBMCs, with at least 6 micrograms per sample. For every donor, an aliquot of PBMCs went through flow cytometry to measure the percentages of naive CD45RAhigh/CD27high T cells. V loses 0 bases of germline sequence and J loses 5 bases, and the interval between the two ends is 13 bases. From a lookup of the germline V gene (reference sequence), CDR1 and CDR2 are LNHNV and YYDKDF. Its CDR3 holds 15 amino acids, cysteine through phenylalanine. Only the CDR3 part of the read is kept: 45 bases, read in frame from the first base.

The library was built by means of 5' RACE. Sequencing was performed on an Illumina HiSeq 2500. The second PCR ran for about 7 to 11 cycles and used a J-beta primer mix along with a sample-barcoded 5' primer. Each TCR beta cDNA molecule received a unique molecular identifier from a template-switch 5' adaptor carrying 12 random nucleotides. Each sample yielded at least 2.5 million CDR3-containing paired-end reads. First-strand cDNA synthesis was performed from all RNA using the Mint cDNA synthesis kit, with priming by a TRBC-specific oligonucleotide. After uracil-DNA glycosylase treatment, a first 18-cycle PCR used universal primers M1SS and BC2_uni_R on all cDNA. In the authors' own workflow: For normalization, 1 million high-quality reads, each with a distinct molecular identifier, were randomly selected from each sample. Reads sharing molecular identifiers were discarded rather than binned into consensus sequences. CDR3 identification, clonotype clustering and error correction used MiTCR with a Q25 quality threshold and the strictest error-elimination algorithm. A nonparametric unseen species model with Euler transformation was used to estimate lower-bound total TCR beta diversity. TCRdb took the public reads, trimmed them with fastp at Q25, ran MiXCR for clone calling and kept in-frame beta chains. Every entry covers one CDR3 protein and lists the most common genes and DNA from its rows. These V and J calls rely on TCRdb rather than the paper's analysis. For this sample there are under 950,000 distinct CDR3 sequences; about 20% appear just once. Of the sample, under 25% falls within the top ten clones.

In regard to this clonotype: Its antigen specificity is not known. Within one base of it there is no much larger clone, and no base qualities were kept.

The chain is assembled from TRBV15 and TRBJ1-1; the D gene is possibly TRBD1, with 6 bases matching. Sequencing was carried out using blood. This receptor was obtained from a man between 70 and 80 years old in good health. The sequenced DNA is TGTGCCACCAGCAGAGATTTGGGGGCGAATACTGAAGCTTTCTTT. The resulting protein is CATSRDLGANTEAFF.